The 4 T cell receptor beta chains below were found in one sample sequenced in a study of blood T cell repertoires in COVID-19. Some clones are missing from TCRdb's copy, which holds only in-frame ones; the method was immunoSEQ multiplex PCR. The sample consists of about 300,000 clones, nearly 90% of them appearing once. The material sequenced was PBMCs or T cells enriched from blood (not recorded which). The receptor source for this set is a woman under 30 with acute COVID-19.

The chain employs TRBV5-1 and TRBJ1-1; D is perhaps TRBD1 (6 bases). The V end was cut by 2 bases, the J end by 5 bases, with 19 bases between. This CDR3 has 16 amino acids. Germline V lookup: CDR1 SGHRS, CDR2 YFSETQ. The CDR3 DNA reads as TGCGCCAGCAGCTTAGGACAGCCTAGGGGAGATACTGAAGCTTTCTTT. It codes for CASSLGQPRGDTEAFF.

In DNA, the CDR3 is TGTGCCGTTAGGACAGCCCACAATTCACCCCTCCACTTT. As protein: CAVRTAHNSPLHF. The chain links TRBV28 to TRBJ1-6; TRBD1 might be the D (6 bases). Germline V gene sequence: CDR1 MDHEN, CDR2 SYDVKM. V lost 11 bases, J lost 7 bases, and 15 bases lay in between. This CDR3 has 13 residues.

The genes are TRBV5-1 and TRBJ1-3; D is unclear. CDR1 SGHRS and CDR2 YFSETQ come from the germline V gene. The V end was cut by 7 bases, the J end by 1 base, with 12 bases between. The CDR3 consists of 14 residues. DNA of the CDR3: TGCGCCAGCCGTTCCGGGGATTCTGGAAACACCATATATTTT. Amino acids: CASRSGDSGNTIYF.

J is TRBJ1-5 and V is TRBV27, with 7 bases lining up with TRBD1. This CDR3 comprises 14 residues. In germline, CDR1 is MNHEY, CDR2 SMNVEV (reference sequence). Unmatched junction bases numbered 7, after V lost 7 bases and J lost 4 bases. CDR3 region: CASKSTGLNQPQHF. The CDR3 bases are TGTGCCAGCAAATCGACAGGGTTGAATCAGCCCCAGCATTTT.